What follows are 13 T cell receptor beta chains derived from one specimen sequenced in a study of cytomegalovirus exposure and HLA in healthy donors. A multiplex PCR was run with 60 Vbeta primers and 13 Jbeta primers. The repertoire was sequenced with immunoSEQ multiplex PCR; TCRdb's copy has only in-frame clones and lacks some. Of some 100,000 clones listed, roughly 70% are singletons. Sequencing input: PBMCs. All receptors derive from a woman under 30 in good health and CMV-seropositive.

Only one count was recorded for this clone. V gene TRBV7-2 combines with J gene TRBJ2-3; a possible D gene is TRBD2 (5 bases). This CDR3 contains 16 residues. V was trimmed by 2 bases and J by 5 bases, leaving 17 bases between them. The V gene's germline CDR1 is SGHTA and CDR2 FQGNSA. The DNA of the CDR3 is TGTGCCAGCAGCTTACTTGGAGGCCTATCGGGAGATACGCAGTATTTT. This sequence encodes CASSLLGGLSGDTQYF. Based on the CDR3 plus reference TRBV7-2 and TRBJ2-3, the full variable domain is GAGVSQSPSNKVTEKGKDVELRCDPISGHTALYWYRQSLGQGLEFLIYFQGNSAPDKSGLPSDRFSAERTGGSVSTLTIQRTQQEDSAVYLCASSLLGGLSGDTQYFGPGTRLTVL.

The CDR3 reads CASSLGGLALADTQYF. The CDR3 DNA reads as TGTGCCAGCAGCTTAGGTGGACTAGCACTCGCGGATACGCAGTATTTT. The chain joins TRBV5-4 to TRBJ2-3, with 8 nucleotides matching TRBD2. After removal of 2 bases from V and 6 bases from J, the junction contained 11 bases not matched to a gene. There are 16 residues in the CDR3. Germline V CDR1 and CDR2: SGHNT, YYREEE (reference sequence).

The chain joins TRBV14 to TRBJ2-3; D might be TRBD2 (6 bases). V lost 2 bases and J 9 bases, leaving 12 bases between the germline ends. The CDR3 runs to 13 residues. Germline CDR1 is SGHDN and CDR2 is FVKESK. DNA for the CDR3: TGTGCCAGCAGCCAAACGGGAGTGGGAACGCAGTATTTT. Translated, it gives CASSQTGVGTQYF.

The V and J genes are TRBV6-4 and TRBJ1-1; 10 bases agree with TRBD1. J gave up 8 bases and V 4 bases, and 7 bases lay outside the gene matches. This CDR3 comprises 14 residues. CDR1 is MRHNA, CDR2 SNTAGT, per germline. The CDR3 loop reads CASSVGTGETEAFF. For the CDR3, the DNA is TGTGCCAGCAGTGTCGGGACAGGGGAGACGGAAGCTTTCTTT.

The gene calls are TRBV6-6 and TRBJ2-3, with 9 bases aligning to TRBD1. The CDR3 extends over 15 amino acids. The junction had 5 bases not matched to a gene; V was cut back by 6 bases and J by 1 base. Germline V gene lookup returns CDR1 MNHNY and CDR2 SVGAGI (reference sequence). The CDR3 bases are TGTGCCAGCAGACTCCGGGACAGGGGCACAGATACGCAGTATTTT. Amino acids: CASRLRDRGTDTQYF.

The genes are TRBV5-1 and TRBJ2-1; 8 bases agree with TRBD2. Germline assignment: CDR1 SGHRS and CDR2 YFSETQ. J was trimmed by 4 bases and V by 2 bases; bases with no gene match: 8. This CDR3 is 16 amino acids long. The CDR3 DNA is TGCGCCAGCAGCTTCCCCGGGGGGGCTTCTTACAATGAGCAGTTCTTC. Its protein product is CASSFPGGASYNEQFF.

This clone was counted a few times. The chain combines TRBV5-6 with TRBJ2-3; a weak D match, TRBD1 (5 bases). Germline CDR1 SGHDT, CDR2 YYEEEE. Deletions cut 3 bases from V and 5 bases from J, with 16 bases between. This CDR3 is 15 amino acids long. The CDR3 loop is CASSWGTGDKDTQYF. The CDR3 nucleotides read TGTGCCAGCAGCTGGGGCACTGGGGATAAAGATACGCAGTATTTT.

This clone has a handful of counts. The rearrangement joins TRBV27 to TRBJ1-2; D is unresolved. Germline loops: CDR1 MNHEY, CDR2 SMNVEV (reference sequence). The V end was cut by 5 bases, the J end by 2 bases, with 12 bases between. CDR3 length equals 14 residues. CDR3 residues: CASSPISGNYGYTF. The CDR3 DNA follows: TGTGCCAGCAGTCCCATTAGCGGGAACTATGGCTACACCTTC.

About this clone: Other nucleotide sequences in the sample specify the same CDR3. CDR3 in DNA: TGTGCCAGCAGCTTACTCTCCCAAGAGACCCAGTACTTC. Translation: CASSLLSQETQYF. The chain couples TRBV7-2 to TRBJ2-5; D remains unclear. CDR3 length equals 13 residues. From germline, CDR1 is SGHTA and CDR2 FQGNSA. V gave up 2 bases and J gave up 1 base, with 5 bases separating them.

This clone has just one count. The CDR3 DNA follows: TGTGCCAGCAGTTTGTGGACTAGCCTTCAAGAGACCCAGTACTTC. It codes for CASSLWTSLQETQYF. The V call is TRBV6-8, the J call TRBJ2-5; the match to TRBD2 covers 8 bases. Germline V gene data show CDR1 as MNHGY and CDR2 as SAAAGT. Trimming cost V 4 bases and J 2 bases; bases outside gene matches: 6. The CDR3 runs 15 residues.

This chain joins TRBV4-3 and TRBJ1-4; TRBD1 aligns across 10 bases. The CDR3 loop spans 14 amino acids. The germline gives CDR1 LGHNA, CDR2 YSLEER. With V trimmed by 5 bases and J by 10 bases, 7 bases remained unmatched. The CDR3 bases are TGCGCCAGCAGCGGAGACAGGGGGCAAGGAAAACTGTTTTTT. Amino acid sequence: CASSGDRGQGKLFF.

DNA for the CDR3: TGTGCCAGCAGCGTAGAAGGGACAAGAGATCAGCCCCAGCATTTT. Translated, it gives CASSVEGTRDQPQHF. The genes are TRBV9 and TRBJ1-5; maybe TRBD1 (6 bases). The CDR3 loop spans 15 amino acids. Trimming shortened V by 0 bases and J by 5 bases, and 12 bases separated the two germline ends. CDR1 SGDLS and CDR2 YYNGEE come from the germline V gene. Based on the CDR3 plus reference TRBV9 and TRBJ1-5, the full variable domain is DSGVTQTPKHLITATGQRVTLRCSPRSGDLSVYWYQQSLDQGLQFLIQYYNGEERAKGNILERFSAQQFPDLHSELNLSSLELGDSALYFCASSVEGTRDQPQHFGDGTRLSIL.

The V call is TRBV27, the J call TRBJ1-4; D is ambiguous. The V gene's germline CDR1 is MNHEY and CDR2 SMNVEV (reference sequence). CDR3 length equals 13 residues. Between the trimmed V and J ends, which lost 6 bases and 7 bases, there was a span of 12 bases. Written as DNA, the CDR3 is TGTGCCAGCAGCCCCATTACGAGTGAAAAACTGTTTTTT. Amino acid sequence: CASSPITSEKLFF.